The 30 T cell receptor beta chains reported below all come from one sample, sequenced in a study of blood T cell repertoires in COVID-19. The data were produced by immunoSEQ multiplex PCR, yet TCRdb's version contains in-frame clones alone and is incomplete. Here the sample spans more than 250,000 clones, roughly 88% being singletons. The sample taken for sequencing was peripheral blood. Source of these receptors: a woman between 50 and 59 years old with acute or convalescent COVID-19.

This clone was observed once. This chain links TRBV19 with TRBJ1-1, with a possible D match to TRBD1 (6 bases). CDR3 length: 17 amino acids. V lost 3 bases and J lost 0, with 17 bases in between. Germline-derived CDR1 and CDR2 are LNHDA and SQIVND (reference sequence). CDR3 protein: CASSIVSGAIMNTEAFF. The CDR3 DNA reads as TGTGCCAGTAGTATTGTTTCAGGGGCTATCATGAACACTGAAGCTTTCTTT.

CDR3 loop: CASSITGPQHF. CDR3 in DNA: TGTGCCAGTAGTATCACAGGGCCCCAGCATTTT. The chain couples TRBV19 to TRBJ1-5, with D possibly TRBD1 on 5 matching bases. The CDR3 loop spans 11 amino acids. Germline V gene data show CDR1 as LNHDA and CDR2 as SQIVND (reference sequence). With 3 bases removed from V and 9 bases from J, the gap between germline ends came to 6 bases.

V usage is TRBV5-1 and J usage is TRBJ2-3, with 7 bases that match TRBD1. Looked up from germline, CDR1 is SGHRS and CDR2 is YFSETQ. J gave up 0 bases and V 3 bases, and 4 bases lay outside the gene matches. This CDR3 comprises 15 residues. CDR3 protein: CASSSWGQSTDTQYF. DNA of the CDR3: TGCGCCAGCAGCTCGTGGGGACAGAGCACAGATACGCAGTATTTT.

The chain has TRBV7-6 and TRBJ2-7; 8 bases match TRBD2. This CDR3 is built from 15 residues. Trimming at V came to 5 bases and at J to 1 base, leaving 7 bases not matched to a gene. CDR1 is SGHVS, CDR2 FNYEAQ, per germline. The CDR3 DNA reads as TGTGCCAGCAGCCGTCCGGGAGGGGTGTCCTACGAGCAGTACTTC. This codes for CASSRPGGVSYEQYF.

The J gene is TRBJ1-5, the V gene TRBV11-3; TRBD1 agrees at 10 bases. Trimming removed 0 bases from V and 0 bases from J; junction bases left unmatched: 11. The CDR3 spans 20 residues. Germline lookup yields CDR1 SGHNT and CDR2 YENEEA. The CDR3 nucleotides are TGTGCCAGCAGCTTAGACCCCCGGGACAGGGGACTTAATAGCAATCAGCCCCAGCATTTT. Its protein is CASSLDPRDRGLNSNQPQHF.

In this sample, this clone turned up a few times. The identical CDR3 is also encoded by other nucleotide sequences in the sample. The gene calls are TRBV30 and TRBJ1-5; 8 bases align to TRBD1. V dropped 0 bases and J dropped 9; count of bases not matched to a gene: 4. Germline V gene sequence: CDR1 GTSNPN, CDR2 SVGIG (reference sequence). The CDR3 has 13 residues. The DNA of the CDR3 is TGTGCCTGGAGTGTAGCAGGGGGCGGGCCCCAGCATTTT. Translating it yields CAWSVAGGGPQHF. Full variable domain (remainder filled in from reference TRBV30 and TRBJ1-5): SQTIHQWPATLVQPVGSPLSLECTVEGTSNPNLYWYRQAAGRGLQLLFYSVGIGQISSEVPQNLSASRPQDRQFILSSKKLLLSDSGFYLCAWSVAGGGPQHFGDGTRLSIL.

V is TRBV28 and J is TRBJ1-6; 8 bases align to TRBD1. CDR3 length: 16 residues. J was trimmed by 2 bases and V by 6 bases; bases with no gene match: 6. CDR1 and CDR2 from the germline V gene are MDHEN and SYDVKM. CDR3 protein: CASRETGGAYNSPLHF. CDR3 sequence (DNA): TGTGCCAGCAGGGAAACAGGGGGTGCCTATAATTCACCCCTCCACTTT.

CDR3: CASSLGGRAINEQFF. The CDR3 DNA reads as TGTGCCAGCAGTTTAGGTGGGCGGGCCATCAATGAGCAGTTCTTC. The chain is built from TRBV28 and TRBJ2-1, with D tentatively TRBD2 (5 bases). The germline V gene encodes CDR1 MDHEN and CDR2 SYDVKM. The germline V and J ends were trimmed by 2 bases and 6 bases, with 14 bases remaining between them. This CDR3 comprises 15 residues.

This chain links TRBV27 with TRBJ2-7, with a weak D call TRBD2 (5 bases). The length of the CDR3 is 14 residues. Germline V gives CDR1 MNHEY, CDR2 SMNVEV (reference sequence). Trimming stripped 7 bases from V and 0 bases from J, with 13 bases between. The CDR3 coding sequence is TGTGCCAGCACCGGAGGAGCAGGCTCCTACGAGCAGTACTTC. Protein sequence: CASTGGAGSYEQYF.

This sequence joins TRBV7-2 and TRBJ2-7; weak D call: TRBD2 (5 bases). This CDR3 spans 16 amino acids. V was shortened by 1 base and J by 2 bases, with 15 bases between the two germline ends. Per the germline V gene, CDR1 is SGHTA and CDR2 is FQGNSA. The chain's CDR3 is CASSLGFRTGTYEQYF. CDR3 DNA: TGTGCCAGCAGCTTAGGATTTAGGACGGGGACCTACGAGCAGTACTTC.

This clone showed up just a few times. V usage is TRBV6-5 and J usage is TRBJ2-7; TRBD2 is a possible D gene (5 bases). Between the trimmed V and J ends, which lost 0 bases and 0 bases, there was a span of 12 bases. Germline loops: CDR1 MNHEY, CDR2 SVGAGI. The CDR3 sequence is 16 residues long. CDR3 in DNA: TGTGCCAGCAGTTACTCGTGGCGGGCGAGCTCCTACGAGCAGTACTTC. This sequence encodes CASSYSWRASSYEQYF.

The rearrangement links TRBV27 to TRBJ2-7; D is uncertain. Germline CDR1 MNHEY, CDR2 SMNVEV (reference sequence). Trimming left V 8 bases short and J 0 bases short, with 20 bases between. The CDR3 runs to 16 residues. The CDR3 region is CASRPFNTASSYEQYF. The CDR3 DNA reads as TGTGCCAGCCGCCCATTCAATACGGCTAGCTCCTACGAGCAGTACTTC.

J is TRBJ2-7 and V is TRBV7-6; 10 nucleotides align to TRBD1. CDR3 length equals 16 residues. V shed 5 bases, J shed 5 bases, and the junction held 12 bases outside the gene matches. Germline V gives CDR1 SGHVS, CDR2 FNYEAQ. CDR3 protein: CASSPDLTGGRDEQYF. CDR3 DNA sequence: TGTGCCAGCAGCCCCGACCTGACAGGGGGCCGCGACGAGCAGTACTTC.

The rearrangement joins TRBV7-3 to TRBJ2-7, with 9 bases fitting TRBD2. The V gene end was trimmed by 4 bases and the J gene end by 4 bases; junction bases not matched to a gene: 8. This CDR3 has 15 amino acids. Germline-derived CDR1 and CDR2 are SGHTA and FQGTGA. CDR3 amino acids: CASSYSGLAIYEQYF. The DNA for the CDR3 is TGTGCCAGCAGCTATTCGGGACTAGCAATATACGAGCAGTACTTC.

This clone was counted once. The J gene is TRBJ2-7, the V gene TRBV28; tentative D call: TRBD1 (5 bases). Between the trimmed V and J ends, which lost 6 bases and 2 bases, there was a span of 17 bases. Germline-derived CDR1 and CDR2 are MDHEN and SYDVKM. The CDR3 consists of 15 residues. The CDR3 DNA reads TGTGCCAGCAGGGAATCTGACTGGGGCCCCTACGAGCAGTACTTC. It is translated as CASRESDWGPYEQYF.

The V call is TRBV6-1, the J call TRBJ1-3, with 8 bases identical to TRBD1. Germline V CDR1 and CDR2: MNHNS, SASEGT. The CDR3 contains 15 residues. J lost 4 bases, V lost 2 bases, and 4 bases had no gene match. CDR3 sequence reads: CASSERQGQGNTIYF. As DNA, the CDR3 is TGTGCCAGCAGTGAAAGACAGGGGCAGGGAAACACCATATATTTT.

This sequence joins TRBV28 and TRBJ2-7; possibly TRBD1 for D (5 bases). CDR3 length: 16 residues. Per the germline V gene, CDR1 is MDHEN and CDR2 is SYDVKM. Trimming pared 1 base from V and 3 bases from J, leaving 16 bases between. The CDR3: CASSLLRLGRNYEQYF. The CDR3 region has the DNA TGTGCCAGCAGTTTATTGCGGCTGGGGCGAAACTACGAGCAGTACTTC. The full variable domain, in which reference TRBV28 and TRBJ2-7 provide the parts outside the CDR3, is DVKVTQSSRYLVKRTGEKVFLECVQDMDHENMFWYRQDPGLGLRLIYFSYDVKMKEKGDIPEGYSVSREKKERFSLILESASTNQTSMYLCASSLLRLGRNYEQYFGPGTRLTVT.

This chain links TRBV2 with TRBJ1-5, with D hard to call. Germline CDR1 SNHLY, CDR2 FYNNEI. V was cut by 7 bases and J by 0 bases, with 10 bases left in between. The CDR3 is 14 residues long. The CDR3 nucleotides read TGTGCCAGCACCCTCGTATATAGCAATCAGCCCCAGCATTTT. Translated: CASTLVYSNQPQHF.

The chain carries TRBV27 and TRBJ2-7; 9 bases are shared with TRBD1. J was trimmed by 2 bases and V by 7 bases; bases with no gene match: 3. The CDR3 runs to 13 residues. Germline V gene sequence: CDR1 MNHEY, CDR2 SMNVEV (reference sequence). This chain's CDR3 is CASTDRGAYEQYF. CDR3 sequence (DNA): TGTGCCAGCACCGACAGGGGGGCCTACGAGCAGTACTTC.

The V gene is TRBV5-1, the J gene TRBJ2-3; D is undetermined. CDR3 length: 12 residues. The V end was cut by 4 bases, the J end by 5 bases, with 8 bases between. From germline, CDR1 is SGHRS and CDR2 YFSETQ. The CDR3 DNA reads as TGCGCCAGCAGCCCTTTCGGAGATACGCAGTATTTT. Translation gives CASSPFGDTQYF.

V is TRBV7-3 and J is TRBJ2-1; TRBD1 agrees at 10 bases. The CDR3 runs 15 residues. V lost 4 bases, J lost 3 bases, and 3 bases stayed unmatched. Looked up from germline, CDR1 is SGHTA and CDR2 is FQGTGA. CDR3 sequence: CASSWGTGVYNEQFF. The CDR3 nucleotides are TGTGCCAGCAGCTGGGGGACAGGGGTCTACAATGAGCAGTTCTTC.

The chain couples TRBV9 to TRBJ1-2, with 7 bases identical to TRBD1. The CDR3 length is 16 residues. V shed 3 bases and J 4 bases; nucleotides not matched to a gene: 12. Germline loops: CDR1 SGDLS, CDR2 YYNGEE. The CDR3 DNA is TGTGCCAGCAGCGCAGCGAATACAGGGGACTTCTATGGCTACACCTTC. Translated, it gives CASSAANTGDFYGYTF.

The J gene is TRBJ1-1, the V gene TRBV4-3; the D gene is possibly TRBD1 (5 bases). The germline V and J ends were trimmed by 3 bases and 1 base, with 12 bases remaining between them. CDR3 length: 15 residues. Germline CDR1 reads LGHNA; CDR2 reads YSLEER. For the CDR3, the DNA is TGCGCCAGCAGCCATCGCGACAGAGGGAACACTGAAGCTTTCTTT. This sequence encodes CASSHRDRGNTEAFF.

The rearrangement uses TRBV4-3 and TRBJ2-1; TRBD2 matches 10 bases. Germline CDR1 reads LGHNA; CDR2 reads YSLEER. Trimming cost V 2 bases and J 2 bases; bases outside gene matches: 3. This CDR3 comprises 16 residues. CDR3 nucleotide sequence: TGCGCCAGCAGCCAACTAGCGGGAGTGGCCTACAATGAGCAGTTCTTC. Translating it yields CASSQLAGVAYNEQFF.

As concerns this clone: The sample holds other DNA sequences that translate to the same CDR3. V usage is TRBV3-1 (or the pseudogene TRBV3-2) and J usage is TRBJ1-1, with D possibly matching TRBD1 (6 bases). Germline V gene sequence: CDR1 LGHDT, CDR2 YNNKEL (reference sequence). The CDR3 has 14 residues. V lost 0 bases to trimming and J lost 1 base, with 6 bases between them. The CDR3, as DNA: TGTGCCAGCAGCCAAGACAGGGGGAACACTGAAGCTTTCTTT. Its protein is CASSQDRGNTEAFF.

The CDR3 nucleotides read TGTGCCAGCAACGACAGGGGGCGCGACTATGGCTACACCTTC. Encoded protein: CASNDRGRDYGYTF. The chain has TRBV6-5 and TRBJ1-2, with 10 bases fitting TRBD1. The CDR3 totals 14 residues. J lost 3 bases, V lost 7 bases, and 5 bases had no gene match. Germline V CDR1 and CDR2: MNHEY, SVGAGI.

The chain is built from TRBV2 and TRBJ2-1, with 7 nucleotides matching TRBD1. Trimming cost V 10 bases and J 0 bases; bases outside gene matches: 6. This CDR3 is 14 amino acids long. In germline, CDR1 is SNHLY, CDR2 FYNNEI. CDR3 sequence reads: CATRGDSSYNEQFF. Here the CDR3 DNA reads TGTGCCACCCGTGGGGACAGCTCCTACAATGAGCAGTTCTTC.

This clone was seen once. The V and J genes are TRBV10-3 and TRBJ2-3; TRBD2 matches 9 bases. Germline assignment: CDR1 ENHRY and CDR2 SYGVKD. The CDR3 consists of 15 residues. V lost 6 bases and J lost 7; bases outside the gene matches: 11. The CDR3 here is CAISDLSGSSYTQYF. The CDR3 DNA follows: TGTGCCATCAGCGACCTTAGCGGGAGTTCATATACGCAGTATTTT.

This sequence joins TRBV5-8 and TRBJ2-1; D possibly corresponds to TRBD2 (6 bases). V lost 0 bases, J lost 2 bases, and 6 bases lay in between. The CDR3 loop spans 14 amino acids. Germline CDR1 and CDR2: SGHTS and YDEGEE. The CDR3 sequence is CASSLGLAYNEQFF. As DNA, the CDR3 is TGTGCCAGCAGCTTGGGACTAGCCTACAATGAGCAGTTCTTC. The variable domain in full, completed from reference TRBV5-8 and TRBJ2-1, reads EAGVTQSPTHLIKTRGQQATLRCSPISGHTSVYWYQQALGLGLQFLLWYDEGEERNRGNFPPRFSGRQFPNYSSELNVNALELEDSALYLCASSLGLAYNEQFFGPGTRLTVL.

The CDR3 sequence is CASMKGIPSYEQYF. CDR3 DNA sequence: TGTGCCAGCATGAAGGGGATTCCCTCCTACGAGCAGTACTTC. The chain joins TRBV2 to TRBJ2-7, with D perhaps matching TRBD1 (5 bases). CDR1 is SNHLY and CDR2 is FYNNEI in the germline V gene. Trimming took 7 bases from V and 0 from J, leaving 13 bases between them. The CDR3 loop spans 14 amino acids.